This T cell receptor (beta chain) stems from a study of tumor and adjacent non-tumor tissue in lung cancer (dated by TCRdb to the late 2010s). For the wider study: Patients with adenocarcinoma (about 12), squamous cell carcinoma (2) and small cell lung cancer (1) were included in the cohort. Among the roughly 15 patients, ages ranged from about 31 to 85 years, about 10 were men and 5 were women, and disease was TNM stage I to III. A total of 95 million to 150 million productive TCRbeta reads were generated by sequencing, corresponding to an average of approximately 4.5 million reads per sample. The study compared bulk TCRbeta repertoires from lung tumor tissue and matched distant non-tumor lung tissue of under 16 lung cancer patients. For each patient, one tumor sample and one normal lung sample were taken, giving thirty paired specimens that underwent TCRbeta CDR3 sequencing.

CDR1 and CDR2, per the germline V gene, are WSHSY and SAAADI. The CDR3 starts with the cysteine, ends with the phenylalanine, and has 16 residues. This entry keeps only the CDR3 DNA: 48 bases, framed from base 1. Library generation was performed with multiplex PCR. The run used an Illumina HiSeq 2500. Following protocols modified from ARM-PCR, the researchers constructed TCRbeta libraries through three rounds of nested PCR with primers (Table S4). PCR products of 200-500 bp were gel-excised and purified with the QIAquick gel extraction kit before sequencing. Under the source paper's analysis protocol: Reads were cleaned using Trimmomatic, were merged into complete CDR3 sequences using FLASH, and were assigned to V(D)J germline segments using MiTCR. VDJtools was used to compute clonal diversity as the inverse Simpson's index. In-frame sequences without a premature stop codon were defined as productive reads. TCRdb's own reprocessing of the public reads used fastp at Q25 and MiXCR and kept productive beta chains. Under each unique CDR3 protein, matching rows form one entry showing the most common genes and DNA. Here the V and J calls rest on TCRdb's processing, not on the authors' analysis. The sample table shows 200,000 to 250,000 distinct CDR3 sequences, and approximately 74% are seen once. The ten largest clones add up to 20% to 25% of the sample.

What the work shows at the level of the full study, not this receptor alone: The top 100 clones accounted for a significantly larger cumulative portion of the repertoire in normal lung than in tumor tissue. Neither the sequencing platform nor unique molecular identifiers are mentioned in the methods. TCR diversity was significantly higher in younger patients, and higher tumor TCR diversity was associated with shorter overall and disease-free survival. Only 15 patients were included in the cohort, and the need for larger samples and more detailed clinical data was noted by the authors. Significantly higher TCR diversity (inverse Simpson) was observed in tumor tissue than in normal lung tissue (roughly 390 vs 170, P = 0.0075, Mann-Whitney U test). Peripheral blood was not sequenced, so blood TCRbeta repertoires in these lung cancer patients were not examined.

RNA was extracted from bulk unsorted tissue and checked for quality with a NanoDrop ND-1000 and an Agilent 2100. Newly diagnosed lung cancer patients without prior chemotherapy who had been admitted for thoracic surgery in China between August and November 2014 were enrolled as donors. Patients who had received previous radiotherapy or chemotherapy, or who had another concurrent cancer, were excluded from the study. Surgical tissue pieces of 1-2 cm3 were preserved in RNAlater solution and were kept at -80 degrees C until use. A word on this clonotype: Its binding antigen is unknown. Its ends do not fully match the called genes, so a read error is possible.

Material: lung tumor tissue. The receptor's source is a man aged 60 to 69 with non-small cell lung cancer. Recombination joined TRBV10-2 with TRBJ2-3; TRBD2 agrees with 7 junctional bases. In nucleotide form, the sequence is TGTGCCAGCAACGGAGGGGAGGGCCGGGACACAGATACGCAGTATTTT. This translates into CASNGGEGRDTDTQYF.